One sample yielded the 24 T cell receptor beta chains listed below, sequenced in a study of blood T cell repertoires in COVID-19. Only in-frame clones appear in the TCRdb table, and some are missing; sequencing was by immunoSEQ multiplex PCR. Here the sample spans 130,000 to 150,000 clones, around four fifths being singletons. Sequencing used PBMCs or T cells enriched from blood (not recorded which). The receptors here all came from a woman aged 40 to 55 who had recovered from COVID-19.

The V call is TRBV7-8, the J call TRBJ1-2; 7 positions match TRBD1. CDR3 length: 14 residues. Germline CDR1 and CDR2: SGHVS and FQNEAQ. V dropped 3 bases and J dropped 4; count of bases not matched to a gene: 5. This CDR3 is CASSFTGAGYGYTF. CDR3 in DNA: TGTGCCAGCAGCTTCACAGGGGCTGGCTATGGCTACACCTTC.

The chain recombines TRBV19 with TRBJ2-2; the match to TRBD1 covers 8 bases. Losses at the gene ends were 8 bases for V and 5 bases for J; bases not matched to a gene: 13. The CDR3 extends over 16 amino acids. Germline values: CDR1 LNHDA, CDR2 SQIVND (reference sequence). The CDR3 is CASGLHRGRLTGELFF. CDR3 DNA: TGTGCCAGTGGCCTCCACAGGGGGAGGTTAACCGGGGAGCTGTTTTTT.

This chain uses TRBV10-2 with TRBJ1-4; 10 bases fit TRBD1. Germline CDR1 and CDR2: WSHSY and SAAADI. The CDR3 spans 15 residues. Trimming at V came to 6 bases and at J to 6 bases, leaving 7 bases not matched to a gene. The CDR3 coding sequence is TGCGCCAGCAGGGAAGTGGGGACAGGGGATGAAAAACTGTTTTTT. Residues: CASREVGTGDEKLFF.

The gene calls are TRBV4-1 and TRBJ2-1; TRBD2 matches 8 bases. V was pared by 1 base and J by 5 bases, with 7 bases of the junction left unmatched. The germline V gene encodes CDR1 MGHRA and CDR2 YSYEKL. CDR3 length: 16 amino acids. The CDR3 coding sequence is TGCGCCAGCAGCCAAGTGAACAGCGGGAGTAACAATGAGCAGTTCTTC. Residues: CASSQVNSGSNNEQFF.

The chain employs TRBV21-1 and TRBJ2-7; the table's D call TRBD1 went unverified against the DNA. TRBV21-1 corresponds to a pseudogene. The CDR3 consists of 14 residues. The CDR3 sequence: CASSLGTVAYEQYF. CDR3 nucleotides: TGTGCCAGCAGCCTGGGGACAGTTGCCTACGAGCAGTACTTC.

The CDR3 sequence is CASSDRVDTEAFF. In DNA form, the CDR3 reads TGTGCCAGCAGTGACAGGGTTGACACTGAAGCTTTCTTT. The gene calls are TRBV6-1 and TRBJ1-1; maybe TRBD1 (5 bases). The CDR3 length is 13 residues. CDR1 MNHNS and CDR2 SASEGT come from the germline V gene. Trimming cost V 3 bases and J 3 bases, with 8 bases left between them.

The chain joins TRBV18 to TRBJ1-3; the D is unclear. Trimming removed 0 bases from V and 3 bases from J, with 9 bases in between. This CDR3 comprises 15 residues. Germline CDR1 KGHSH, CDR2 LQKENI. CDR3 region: CASSPPPGFGNTIYF. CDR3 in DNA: TGTGCCAGCTCACCACCGCCGGGGTTTGGAAACACCATATATTTT.

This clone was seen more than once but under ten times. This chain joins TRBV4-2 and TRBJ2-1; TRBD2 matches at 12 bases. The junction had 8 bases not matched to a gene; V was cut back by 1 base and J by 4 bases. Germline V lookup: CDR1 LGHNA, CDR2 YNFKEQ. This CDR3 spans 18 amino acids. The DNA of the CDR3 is TGTGCCAGCAGCCAAGGACTAGCGGGAGATGGCCCTTACAATGAGCAGTTCTTC. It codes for CASSQGLAGDGPYNEQFF.

The CDR3 is CSVGRDYGYTF. The CDR3 DNA is TGCAGCGTTGGACGGGACTATGGCTACACCTTC. V gene TRBV29-1 combines with J gene TRBJ1-2; D not resolved. Per the germline V gene, CDR1 is SQVTM and CDR2 is ANQGSEA. V shed 4 bases and J shed 3 bases, with 6 bases lying between them. The CDR3 spans 11 residues.

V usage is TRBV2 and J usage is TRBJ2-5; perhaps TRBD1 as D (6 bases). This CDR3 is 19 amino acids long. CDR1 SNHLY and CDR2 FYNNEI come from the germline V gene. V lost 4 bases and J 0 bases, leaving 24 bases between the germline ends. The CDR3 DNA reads TGTGCCAGCAGTGTGGCGCACAGGGTCGAATCCAGGTACCAAGAGACCCAGTACTTC. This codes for CASSVAHRVESRYQETQYF. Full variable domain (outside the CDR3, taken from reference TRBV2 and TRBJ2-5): EPEVTQTPSHQVTQMGQEVILRCVPISNHLYFYWYRQILGQKVEFLVSFYNNEISEKSEIFDDQFSVERPDGSNFTLKIRSTKLEDSAMYFCASSVAHRVESRYQETQYFGPGTRLLVL.

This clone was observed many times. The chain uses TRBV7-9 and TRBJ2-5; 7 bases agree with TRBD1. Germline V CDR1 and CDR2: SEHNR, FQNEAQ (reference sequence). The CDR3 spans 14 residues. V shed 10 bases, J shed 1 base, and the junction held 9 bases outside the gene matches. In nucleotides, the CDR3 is TGTGCCAAGCAACAGGGGTCCTTCCAAGAGACCCAGTACTTC. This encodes CAKQQGSFQETQYF.

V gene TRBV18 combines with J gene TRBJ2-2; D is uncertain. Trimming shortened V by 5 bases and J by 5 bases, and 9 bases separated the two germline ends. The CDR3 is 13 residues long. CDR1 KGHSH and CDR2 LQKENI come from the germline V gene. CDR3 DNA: TGTGCCAGCTCATTTGCTAGTACCGGGGAGCTGTTTTTT. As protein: CASSFASTGELFF.

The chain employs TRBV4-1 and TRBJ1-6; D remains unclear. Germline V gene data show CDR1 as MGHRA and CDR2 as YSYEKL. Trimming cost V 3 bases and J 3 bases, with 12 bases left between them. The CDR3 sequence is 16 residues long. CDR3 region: CASSQRPGDYNSPLHF. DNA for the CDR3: TGCGCCAGCAGCCAGAGGCCGGGAGACTATAATTCACCCCTCCACTTT.

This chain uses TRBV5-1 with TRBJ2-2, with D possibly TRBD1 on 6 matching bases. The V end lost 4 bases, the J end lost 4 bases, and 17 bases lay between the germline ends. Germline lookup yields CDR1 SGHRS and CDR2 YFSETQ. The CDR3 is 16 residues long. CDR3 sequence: CASSLVQGPSTGELFF. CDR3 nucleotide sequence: TGCGCCAGCAGCCTCGTTCAGGGGCCCAGCACCGGGGAGCTGTTTTTT.

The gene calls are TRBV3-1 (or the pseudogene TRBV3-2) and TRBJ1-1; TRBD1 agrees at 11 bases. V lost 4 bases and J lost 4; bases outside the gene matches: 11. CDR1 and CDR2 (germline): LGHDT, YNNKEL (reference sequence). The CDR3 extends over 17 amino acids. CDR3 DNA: TGTGCCAGCAGCCTCCTATACGGACAGGGGGCCGGCACTGAAGCTTTCTTT. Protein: CASSLLYGQGAGTEAFF.

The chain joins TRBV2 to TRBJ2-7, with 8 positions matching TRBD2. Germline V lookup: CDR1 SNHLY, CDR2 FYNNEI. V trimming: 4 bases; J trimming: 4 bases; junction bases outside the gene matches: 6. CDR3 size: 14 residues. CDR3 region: CASSVRGAEYEQYF. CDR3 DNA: TGTGCCAGCAGTGTGCGGGGGGCGGAGTACGAGCAGTACTTC.

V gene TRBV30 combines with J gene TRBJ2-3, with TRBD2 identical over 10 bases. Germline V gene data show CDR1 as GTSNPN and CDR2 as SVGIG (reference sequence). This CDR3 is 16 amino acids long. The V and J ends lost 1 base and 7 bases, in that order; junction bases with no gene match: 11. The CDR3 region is CAWSAIRLAGVNTQYF. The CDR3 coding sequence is TGTGCCTGGAGTGCCATACGGCTAGCGGGAGTTAATACGCAGTATTTT. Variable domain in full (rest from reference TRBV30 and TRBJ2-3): SQTIHQWPATLVQPVGSPLSLECTVEGTSNPNLYWYRQAAGRGLQLLFYSVGIGQISSEVPQNLSASRPQDRQFILSSKKLLLSDSGFYLCAWSAIRLAGVNTQYFGPGTRLTVL.

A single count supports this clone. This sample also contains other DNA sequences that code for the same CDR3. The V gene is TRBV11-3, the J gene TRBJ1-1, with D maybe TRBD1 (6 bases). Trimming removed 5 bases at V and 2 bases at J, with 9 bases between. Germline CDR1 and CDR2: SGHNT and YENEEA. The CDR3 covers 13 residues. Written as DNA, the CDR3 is TGTGCCAGCAGCCCCAGGGGAAACACTGAAGCTTTCTTT. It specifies CASSPRGNTEAFF.

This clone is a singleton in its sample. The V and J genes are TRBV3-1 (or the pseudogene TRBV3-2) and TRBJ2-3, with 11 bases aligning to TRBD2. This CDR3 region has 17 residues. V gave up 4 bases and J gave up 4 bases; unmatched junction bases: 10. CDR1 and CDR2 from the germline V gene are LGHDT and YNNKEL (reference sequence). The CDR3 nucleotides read TGTGCCAGCAGCCGACCTATCACTAGCGGGGGTTCAGATACGCAGTATTTT. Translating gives CASSRPITSGGSDTQYF.

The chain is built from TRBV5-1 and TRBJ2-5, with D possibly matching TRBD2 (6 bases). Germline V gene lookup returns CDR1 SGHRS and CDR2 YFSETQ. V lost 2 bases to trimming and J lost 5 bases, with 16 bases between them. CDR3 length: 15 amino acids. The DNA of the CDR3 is TGCGCCAGCAGCTTCAACCCGACGGGGGAGGAGACCCAGTACTTC. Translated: CASSFNPTGEETQYF. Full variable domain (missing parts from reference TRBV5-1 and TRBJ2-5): KAGVTQTPRYLIKTRGQQVTLSCSPISGHRSVSWYQQTPGQGLQFLFEYFSETQRNKGNFPGRFSGRQFSNSRSEMNVSTLELGDSALYLCASSFNPTGEETQYFGPGTRLLVL.

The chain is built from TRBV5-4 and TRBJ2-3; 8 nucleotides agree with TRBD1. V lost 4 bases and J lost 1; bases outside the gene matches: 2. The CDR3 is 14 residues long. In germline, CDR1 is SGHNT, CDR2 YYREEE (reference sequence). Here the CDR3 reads CASSVDRGTDTQYF. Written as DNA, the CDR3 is TGTGCCAGCAGCGTGGACAGGGGCACAGATACGCAGTATTTT.

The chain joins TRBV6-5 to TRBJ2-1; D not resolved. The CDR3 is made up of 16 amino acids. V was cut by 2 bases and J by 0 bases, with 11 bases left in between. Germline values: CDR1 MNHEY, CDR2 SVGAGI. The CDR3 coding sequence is TGTGCCAGCAGTTACAATGTGGCTGCCTCCTACAATGAGCAGTTCTTC. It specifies CASSYNVAASYNEQFF.

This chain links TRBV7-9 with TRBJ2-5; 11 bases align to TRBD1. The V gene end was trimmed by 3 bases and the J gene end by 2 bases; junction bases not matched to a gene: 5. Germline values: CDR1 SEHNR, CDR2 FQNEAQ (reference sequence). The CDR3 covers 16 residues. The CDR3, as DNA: TGTGCCAGCAGCTTTTCGGGACAGGGGGGACAAGAGACCCAGTACTTC. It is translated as CASSFSGQGGQETQYF.

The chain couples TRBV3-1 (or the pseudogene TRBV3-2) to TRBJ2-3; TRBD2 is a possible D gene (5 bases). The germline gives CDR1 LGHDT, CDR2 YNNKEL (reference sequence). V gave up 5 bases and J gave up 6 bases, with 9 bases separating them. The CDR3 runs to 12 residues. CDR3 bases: TGTGCCAGCAGCACTAGTGGGGATACGCAGTATTTT. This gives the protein CASSTSGDTQYF.